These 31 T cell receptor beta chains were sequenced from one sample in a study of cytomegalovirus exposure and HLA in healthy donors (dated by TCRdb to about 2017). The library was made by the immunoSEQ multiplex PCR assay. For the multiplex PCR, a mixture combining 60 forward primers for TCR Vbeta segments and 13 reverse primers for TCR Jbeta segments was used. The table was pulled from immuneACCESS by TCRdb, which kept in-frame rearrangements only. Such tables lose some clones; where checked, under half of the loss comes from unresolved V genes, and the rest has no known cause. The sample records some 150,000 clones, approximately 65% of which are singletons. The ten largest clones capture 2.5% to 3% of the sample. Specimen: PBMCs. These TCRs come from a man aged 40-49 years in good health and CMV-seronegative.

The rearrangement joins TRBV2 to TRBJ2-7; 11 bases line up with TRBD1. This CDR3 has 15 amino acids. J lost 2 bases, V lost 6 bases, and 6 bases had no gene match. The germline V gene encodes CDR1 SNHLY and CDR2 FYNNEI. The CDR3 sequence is CASSYGTGGTYEQYF. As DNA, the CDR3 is TGTGCCAGCAGCTACGGGACAGGGGGTACCTACGAGCAGTACTTC.

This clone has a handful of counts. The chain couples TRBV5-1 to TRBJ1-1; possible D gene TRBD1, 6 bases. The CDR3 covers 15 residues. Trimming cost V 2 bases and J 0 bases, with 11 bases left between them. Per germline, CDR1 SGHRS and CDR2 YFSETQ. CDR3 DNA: TGCGCCAGCAGCTTCGAGGGGGGGGTGAACACTGAAGCTTTCTTT. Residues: CASSFEGGVNTEAFF.

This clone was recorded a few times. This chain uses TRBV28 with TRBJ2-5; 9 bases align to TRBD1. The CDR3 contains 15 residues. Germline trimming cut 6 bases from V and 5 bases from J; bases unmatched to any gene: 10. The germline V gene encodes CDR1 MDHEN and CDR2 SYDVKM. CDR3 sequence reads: CASSLTGQGDETQYF. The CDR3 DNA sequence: TGTGCCAGCAGCCTTACGGGACAGGGCGATGAGACCCAGTACTTC.

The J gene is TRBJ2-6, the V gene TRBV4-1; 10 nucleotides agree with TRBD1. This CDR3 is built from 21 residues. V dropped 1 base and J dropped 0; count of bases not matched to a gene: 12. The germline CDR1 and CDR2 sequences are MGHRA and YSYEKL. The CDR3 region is CASSQARTPGTGDSGANVLTF. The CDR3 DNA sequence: TGCGCCAGCAGCCAAGCGCGTACCCCCGGGACAGGGGACTCTGGGGCCAACGTCCTGACTTTC.

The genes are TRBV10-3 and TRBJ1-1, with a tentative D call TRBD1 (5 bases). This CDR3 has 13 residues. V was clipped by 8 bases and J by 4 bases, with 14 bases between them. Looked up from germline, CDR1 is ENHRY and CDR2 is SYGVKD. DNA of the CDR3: TGTGCCATCGGACCCCGGGGGGGCACTGAAGCTTTCTTT. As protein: CAIGPRGGTEAFF.

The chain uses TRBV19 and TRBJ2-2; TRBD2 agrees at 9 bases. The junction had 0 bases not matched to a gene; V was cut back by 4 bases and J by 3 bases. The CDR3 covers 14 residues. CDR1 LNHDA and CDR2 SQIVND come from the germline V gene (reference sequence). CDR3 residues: CASSSGRDTGELFF. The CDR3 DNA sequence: TGTGCCAGTAGTAGCGGGAGGGACACCGGGGAGCTGTTTTTT.

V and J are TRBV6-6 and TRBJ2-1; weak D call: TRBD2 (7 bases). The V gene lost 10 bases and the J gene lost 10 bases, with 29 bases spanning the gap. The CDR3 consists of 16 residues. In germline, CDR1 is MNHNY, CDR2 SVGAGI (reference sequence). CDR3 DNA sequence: TGTGCCACCCAGGGGAGAGGAAAGGCGGAAGCGGGGGAGCAGTTCTTC. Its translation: CATQGRGKAEAGEQFF.

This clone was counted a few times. This chain's CDR3 is CASSQYSQINEKLFF. The CDR3 bases are TGTGCCAGCAGCCAATACTCACAGATTAATGAAAAACTGTTTTTT. The J gene is TRBJ1-4, the V gene TRBV7-2; D not certain. CDR1 is SGHTA, CDR2 FQGNSA, per germline. Trimming stripped 5 bases from V and 4 bases from J, with 14 bases between. This CDR3 has 15 amino acids.

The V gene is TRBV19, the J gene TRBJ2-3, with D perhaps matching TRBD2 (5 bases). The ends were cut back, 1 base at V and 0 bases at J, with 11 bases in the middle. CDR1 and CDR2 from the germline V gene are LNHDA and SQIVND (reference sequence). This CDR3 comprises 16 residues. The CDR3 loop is CASSIGRRESTDTQYF. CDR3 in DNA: TGTGCCAGTAGTATAGGGCGAAGGGAGAGCACAGATACGCAGTATTTT.

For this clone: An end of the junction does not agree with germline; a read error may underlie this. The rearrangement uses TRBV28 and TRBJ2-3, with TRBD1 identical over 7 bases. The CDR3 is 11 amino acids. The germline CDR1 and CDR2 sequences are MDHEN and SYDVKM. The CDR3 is CASSSPLQGTF. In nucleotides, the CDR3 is TGTGCCAGCAGTTCGCCTCTACAGGGGACCTTT. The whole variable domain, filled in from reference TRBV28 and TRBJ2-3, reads DVKVTQSSRYLVKRTGEKVFLECVQDMDHENMFWYRQDPGLGLRLIYFSYDVKMKEKGDIPEGYSVSREKKERFSLILESASTNQTSMYLCASSSPLQGTFGPGTRLTVL.

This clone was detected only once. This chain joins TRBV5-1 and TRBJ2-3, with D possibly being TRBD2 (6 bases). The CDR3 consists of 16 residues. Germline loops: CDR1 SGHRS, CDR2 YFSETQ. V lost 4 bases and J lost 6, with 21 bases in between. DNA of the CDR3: TGCGCCAGCAGCGCAGGCCTAGCGTGGGGTCATGATACGCAGTATTTT. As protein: CASSAGLAWGHDTQYF.

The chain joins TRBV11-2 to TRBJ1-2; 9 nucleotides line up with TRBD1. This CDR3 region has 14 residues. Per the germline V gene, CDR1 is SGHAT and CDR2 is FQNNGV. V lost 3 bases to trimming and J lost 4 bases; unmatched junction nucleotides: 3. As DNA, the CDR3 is TGTGCCAGCAGCTTTGACAGGGGGAGCTATGGCTACACCTTC. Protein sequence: CASSFDRGSYGYTF.

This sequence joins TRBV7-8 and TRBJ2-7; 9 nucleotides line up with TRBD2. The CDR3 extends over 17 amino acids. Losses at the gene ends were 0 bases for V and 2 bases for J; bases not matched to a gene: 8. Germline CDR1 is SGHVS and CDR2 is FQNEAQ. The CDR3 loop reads CASSLARAGGPTYEQYF. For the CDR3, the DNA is TGTGCCAGCAGCTTAGCGCGGGCGGGAGGGCCAACCTACGAGCAGTACTTC.

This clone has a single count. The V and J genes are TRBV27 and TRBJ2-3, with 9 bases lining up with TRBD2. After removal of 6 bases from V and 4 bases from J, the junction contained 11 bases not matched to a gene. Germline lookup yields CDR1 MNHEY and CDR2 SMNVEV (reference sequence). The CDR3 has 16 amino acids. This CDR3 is CASSRLSTSGADTQYF. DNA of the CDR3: TGTGCCAGCAGCCGACTGTCGACTAGCGGAGCAGATACGCAGTATTTT.

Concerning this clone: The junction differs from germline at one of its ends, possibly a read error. The CDR3 DNA reads as TGCACCAGCAGCACAGGGGTAGGCACTCAGCCCCAGCATTTT. This gives the protein CTSSTGVGTQPQHF. The chain has TRBV5-1 and TRBJ1-5, with 7 bases that match TRBD1. The CDR3 runs 14 residues. Looked up from germline, CDR1 is SGHRS and CDR2 is YFSETQ.

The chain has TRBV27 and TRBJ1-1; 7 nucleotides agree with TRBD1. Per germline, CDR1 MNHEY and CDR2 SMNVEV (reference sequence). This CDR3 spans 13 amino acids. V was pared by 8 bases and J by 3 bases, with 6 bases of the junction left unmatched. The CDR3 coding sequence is TGTGCCAGCTCACAGGGGATGCACACTGAAGCTTTCTTT. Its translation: CASSQGMHTEAFF.

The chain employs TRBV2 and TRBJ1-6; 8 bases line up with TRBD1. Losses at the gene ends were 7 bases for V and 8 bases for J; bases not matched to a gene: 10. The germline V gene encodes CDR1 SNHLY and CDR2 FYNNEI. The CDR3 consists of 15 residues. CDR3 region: CASKGTGGVDSPLHF. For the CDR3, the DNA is TGTGCCAGCAAGGGTACAGGGGGAGTGGATTCACCCCTCCACTTT.

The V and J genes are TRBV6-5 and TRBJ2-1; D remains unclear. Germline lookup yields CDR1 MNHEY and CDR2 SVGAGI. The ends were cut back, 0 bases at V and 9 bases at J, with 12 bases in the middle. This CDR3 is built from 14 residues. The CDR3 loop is CASSYSRDGGEQFF. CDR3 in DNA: TGTGCCAGCAGTTACTCGAGAGATGGTGGTGAGCAGTTCTTC.

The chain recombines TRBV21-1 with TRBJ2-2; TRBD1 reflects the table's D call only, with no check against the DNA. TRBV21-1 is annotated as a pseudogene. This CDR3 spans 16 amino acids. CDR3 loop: CASSKERQVDTGELFF. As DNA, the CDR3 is TGTGCCAGCAGCAAAGAGAGACAGGTCGACACCGGGGAGCTGTTTTTT.

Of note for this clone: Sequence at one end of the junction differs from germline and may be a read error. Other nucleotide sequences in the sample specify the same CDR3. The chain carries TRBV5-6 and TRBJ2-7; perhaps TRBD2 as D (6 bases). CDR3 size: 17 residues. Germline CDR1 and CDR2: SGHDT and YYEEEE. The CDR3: CASSLRRALTHTYEQYF. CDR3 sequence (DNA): TGCGCCAGCAGCCTGAGGAGGGCACTTACACATACCTACGAGCAGTACTTC.

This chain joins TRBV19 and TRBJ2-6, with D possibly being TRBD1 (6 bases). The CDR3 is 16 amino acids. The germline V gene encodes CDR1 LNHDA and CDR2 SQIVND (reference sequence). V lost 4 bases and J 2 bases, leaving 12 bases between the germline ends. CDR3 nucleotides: TGTGCCAGTAGTAAGCAGGGGAACGCTGGGGCCAACGTCCTGACTTTC. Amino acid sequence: CASSKQGNAGANVLTF. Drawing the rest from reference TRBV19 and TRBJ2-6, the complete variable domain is DGGITQSPKYLFRKEGQNVTLSCEQNLNHDAMYWYRQDPGQGLRLIYYSQIVNDFQKGDIAEGYSVSREKKESFPLTVTSAQKNPTAFYLCASSKQGNAGANVLTFGAGSRLTVL.

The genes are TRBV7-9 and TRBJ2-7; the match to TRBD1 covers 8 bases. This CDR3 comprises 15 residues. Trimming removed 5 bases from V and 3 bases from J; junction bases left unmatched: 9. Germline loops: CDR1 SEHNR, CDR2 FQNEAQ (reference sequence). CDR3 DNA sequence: TGTGCCAGCAGCCCGCATGACAGGGGAAACTACGAGCAGTACTTC. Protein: CASSPHDRGNYEQYF.

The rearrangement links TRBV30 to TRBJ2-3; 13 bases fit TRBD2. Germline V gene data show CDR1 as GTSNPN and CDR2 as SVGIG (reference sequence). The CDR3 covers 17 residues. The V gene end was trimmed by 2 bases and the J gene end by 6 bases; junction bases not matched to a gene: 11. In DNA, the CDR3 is TGTGCCTGGAGTCGAGGACGACTAGCGGGAGGAGGGGATACGCAGTATTTT. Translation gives CAWSRGRLAGGGDTQYF. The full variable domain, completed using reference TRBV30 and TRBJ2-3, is SQTIHQWPATLVQPVGSPLSLECTVEGTSNPNLYWYRQAAGRGLQLLFYSVGIGQISSEVPQNLSASRPQDRQFILSSKKLLLSDSGFYLCAWSRGRLAGGGDTQYFGPGTRLTVL.

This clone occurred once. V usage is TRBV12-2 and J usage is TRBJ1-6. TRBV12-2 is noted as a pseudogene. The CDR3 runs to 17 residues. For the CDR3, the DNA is TGTGCAAGTCGCTTAGTGTACGGGAGCTCCTATAATTCACCCCTCCACTTT. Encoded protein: CASRLVYGSSYNSPLHF.

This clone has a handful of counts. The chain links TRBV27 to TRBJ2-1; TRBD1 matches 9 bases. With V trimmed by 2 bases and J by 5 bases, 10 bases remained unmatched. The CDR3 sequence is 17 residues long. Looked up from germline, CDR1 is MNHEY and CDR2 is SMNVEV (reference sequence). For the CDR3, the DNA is TGTGCCAGCAGTTTAGGTATGGGACAGGGTCCCCACAATGAGCAGTTCTTC. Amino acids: CASSLGMGQGPHNEQFF.

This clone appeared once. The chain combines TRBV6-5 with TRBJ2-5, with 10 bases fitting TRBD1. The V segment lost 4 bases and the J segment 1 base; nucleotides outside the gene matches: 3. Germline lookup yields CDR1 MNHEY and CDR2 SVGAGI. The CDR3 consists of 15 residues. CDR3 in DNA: TGTGCCAGCAGTTTGGACAGGGGGTTCCAAGAGACCCAGTACTTC. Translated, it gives CASSLDRGFQETQYF.

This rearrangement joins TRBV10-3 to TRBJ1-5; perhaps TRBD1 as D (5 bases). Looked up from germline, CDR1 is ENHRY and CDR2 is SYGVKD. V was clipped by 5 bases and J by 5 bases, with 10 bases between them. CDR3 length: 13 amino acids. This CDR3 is CAISIDRDQPQHF. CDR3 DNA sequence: TGTGCCATCAGTATTGACAGAGATCAGCCCCAGCATTTT.

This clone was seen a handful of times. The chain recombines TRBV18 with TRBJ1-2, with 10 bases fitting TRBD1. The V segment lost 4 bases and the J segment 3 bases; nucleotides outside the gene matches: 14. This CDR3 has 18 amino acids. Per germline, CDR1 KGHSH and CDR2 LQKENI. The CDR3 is CASSLRQGAVYQDYGYTF. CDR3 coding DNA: TGTGCCAGCTCACTTCGACAGGGGGCGGTTTATCAGGACTATGGCTACACCTTC.

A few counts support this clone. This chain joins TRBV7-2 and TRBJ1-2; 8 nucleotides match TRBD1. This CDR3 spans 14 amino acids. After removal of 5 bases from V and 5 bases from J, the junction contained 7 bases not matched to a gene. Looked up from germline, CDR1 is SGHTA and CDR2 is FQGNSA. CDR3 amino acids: CASSPGGLWYGYTF. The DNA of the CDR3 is TGTGCCAGCAGCCCAGGGGGCCTGTGGTATGGCTACACCTTC.

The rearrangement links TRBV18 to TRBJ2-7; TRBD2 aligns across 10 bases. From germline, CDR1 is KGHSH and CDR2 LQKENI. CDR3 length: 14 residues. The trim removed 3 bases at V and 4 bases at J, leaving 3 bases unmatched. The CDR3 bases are TGTGCCAGCTCACCGGAACTAGCGGGATACGAGCAGTACTTC. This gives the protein CASSPELAGYEQYF.

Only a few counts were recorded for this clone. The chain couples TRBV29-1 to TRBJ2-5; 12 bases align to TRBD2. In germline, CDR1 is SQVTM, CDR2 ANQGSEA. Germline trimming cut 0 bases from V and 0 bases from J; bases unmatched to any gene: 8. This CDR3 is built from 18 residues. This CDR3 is CSVEDIELAGGNQETQYF. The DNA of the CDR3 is TGCAGCGTTGAAGATATAGAACTAGCGGGGGGAAACCAAGAGACCCAGTACTTC.